The 3 T cell receptor beta chains below all came from one sample that was sequenced in a study of beta chain features in type 1 diabetes. Study-wide results and caveats: Type 1 diabetes patients showed a moderate but significant shortening of TCRB CDR3s in all four CD4+ subsets.

The isolated RNA, all of it, was reverse transcribed, so expressed TCRB transcripts were what got sequenced. Profiled with immunoSEQ multiplex PCR; TCRdb holds only in-frame clones, not every one. The table shows hundreds of thousands of clones, with roughly an eighth occurring only once. Antigen specificity for these receptors is unknown. The sample comprised naive CD4+ T cells from blood. These TCRs come from a young man with type 1 diabetes.

CDR3 in DNA: TGTGCCAGCACGTATGCCTCCAGGAACTTAGAAAAACTGTTTTTT. It encodes CASTYASRNLEKLFF. The chain recombines TRBV27 with TRBJ1-4; D unresolved. Germline CDR1 and CDR2: MNHEY and SMNVEV (reference sequence). V was trimmed by 7 bases and J by 8 bases, leaving 20 bases between them. There are 15 residues in the CDR3.

The J gene is TRBJ1-2, the V gene TRBV7-9; D perhaps matches TRBD1 (6 bases). V lost 4 bases, J lost 10 bases, and 10 bases lay in between. Germline V gene sequence: CDR1 SEHNR, CDR2 FQNEAQ (reference sequence). This CDR3 has 11 residues. The CDR3 spells CASSSYRDYTF. The DNA of the CDR3 is TGTGCCAGCAGCTCGTACAGGGACTACACCTTC.

This rearrangement joins TRBV18 to TRBJ2-7; TRBD2 matches 12 bases. This CDR3 spans 15 amino acids. Per the germline V gene, CDR1 is KGHSH and CDR2 is LQKENI. The junction had 4 bases not matched to a gene; V was cut back by 3 bases and J by 4 bases. CDR3 in amino acids: CASSPGLAGQYEQYF. The CDR3 nucleotides read TGTGCCAGCTCACCGGGACTAGCGGGCCAGTACGAGCAGTACTTC.